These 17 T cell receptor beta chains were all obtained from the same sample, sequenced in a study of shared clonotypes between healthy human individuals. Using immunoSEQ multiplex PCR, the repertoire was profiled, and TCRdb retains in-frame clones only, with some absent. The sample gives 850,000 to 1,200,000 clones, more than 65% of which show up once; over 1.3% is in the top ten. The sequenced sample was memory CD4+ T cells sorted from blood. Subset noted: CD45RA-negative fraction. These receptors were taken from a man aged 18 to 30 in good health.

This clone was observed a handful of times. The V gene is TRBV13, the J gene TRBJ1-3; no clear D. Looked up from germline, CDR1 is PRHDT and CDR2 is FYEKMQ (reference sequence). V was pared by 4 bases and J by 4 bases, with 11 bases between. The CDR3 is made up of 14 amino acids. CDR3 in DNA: TGTGCCAGCAGCTCCCAGGCCTCGGGAAACACCATATATTTT. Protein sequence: CASSSQASGNTIYF.

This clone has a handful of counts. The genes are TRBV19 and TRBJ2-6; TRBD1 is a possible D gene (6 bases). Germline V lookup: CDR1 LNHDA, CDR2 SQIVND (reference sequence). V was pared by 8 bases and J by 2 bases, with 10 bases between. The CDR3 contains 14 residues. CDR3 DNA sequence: TGTGCCAGTGGTCGGACAGCTGGGGCCAACGTCCTGACTTTC. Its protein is CASGRTAGANVLTF. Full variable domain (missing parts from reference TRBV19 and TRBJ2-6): DGGITQSPKYLFRKEGQNVTLSCEQNLNHDAMYWYRQDPGQGLRLIYYSQIVNDFQKGDIAEGYSVSREKKESFPLTVTSAQKNPTAFYLCASGRTAGANVLTFGAGSRLTVL.

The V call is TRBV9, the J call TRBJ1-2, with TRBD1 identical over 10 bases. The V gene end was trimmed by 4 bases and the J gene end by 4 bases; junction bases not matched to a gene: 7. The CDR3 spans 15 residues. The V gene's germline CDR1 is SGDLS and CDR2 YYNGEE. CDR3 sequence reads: CASSLRQGAGYGYTF. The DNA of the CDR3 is TGTGCCAGCAGCCTAAGACAGGGGGCCGGCTATGGCTACACCTTC.

CDR3 region: CASSLGGGRYNEQFF. The CDR3 region has the DNA TGTGCCAGCAGTTTGGGCGGGGGACGCTACAATGAGCAGTTCTTC. V usage is TRBV27 and J usage is TRBJ2-1; 7 nucleotides match TRBD2. Trimming took 3 bases from V and 3 from J; bases not matched to a gene: 5. Germline CDR1 and CDR2: MNHEY and SMNVEV (reference sequence). CDR3 length equals 15 residues.

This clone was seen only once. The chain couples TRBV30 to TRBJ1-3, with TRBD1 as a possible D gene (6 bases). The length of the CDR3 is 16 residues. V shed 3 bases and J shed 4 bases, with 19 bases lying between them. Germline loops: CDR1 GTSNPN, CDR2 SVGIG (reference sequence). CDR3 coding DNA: TGTGCCTGGAGCCTTTCAGGGGATATAGGGGGAAACACCATATATTTT. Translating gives CAWSLSGDIGGNTIYF.

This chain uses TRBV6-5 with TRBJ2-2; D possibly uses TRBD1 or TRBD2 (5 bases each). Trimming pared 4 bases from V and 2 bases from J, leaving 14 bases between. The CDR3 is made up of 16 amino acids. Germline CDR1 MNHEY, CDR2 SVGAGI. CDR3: CASSSALGPNTGELFF. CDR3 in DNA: TGTGCCAGCAGTTCCGCCCTGGGACCTAACACCGGGGAGCTGTTTTTT.

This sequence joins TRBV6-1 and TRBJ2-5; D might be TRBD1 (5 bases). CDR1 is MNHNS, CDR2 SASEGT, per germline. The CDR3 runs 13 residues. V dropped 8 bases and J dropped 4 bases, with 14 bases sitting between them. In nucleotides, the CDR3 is TGTGCCAGCGGGGCTTTTGGACGAGAGACCCAGTACTTC. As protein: CASGAFGRETQYF.

CDR3 in amino acids: CAISERQGSYEQYF. In DNA form, the CDR3 reads TGTGCCATCAGTGAGAGACAGGGATCCTACGAGCAGTACTTC. The rearrangement uses TRBV10-3 and TRBJ2-7; 7 nucleotides agree with TRBD1. CDR3 size: 14 residues. The J segment lost 1 base and the V segment lost 2 bases, leaving 2 bases of the junction unmatched. In germline, CDR1 is ENHRY, CDR2 SYGVKD.

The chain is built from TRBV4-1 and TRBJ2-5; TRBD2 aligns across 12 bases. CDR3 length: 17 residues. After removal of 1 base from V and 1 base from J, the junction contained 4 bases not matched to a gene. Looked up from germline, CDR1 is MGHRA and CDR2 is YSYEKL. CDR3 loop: CASSQGLLAGGQETQYF. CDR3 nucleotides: TGCGCCAGCAGCCAAGGCCTACTAGCGGGAGGCCAAGAGACCCAGTACTTC.

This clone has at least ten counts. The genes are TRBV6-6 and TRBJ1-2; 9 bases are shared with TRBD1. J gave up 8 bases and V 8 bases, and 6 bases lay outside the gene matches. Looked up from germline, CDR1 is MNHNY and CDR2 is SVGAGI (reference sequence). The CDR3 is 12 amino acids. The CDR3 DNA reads TGTGCCAGCGTTTACAGGGGGCAGGGCTACACCTTC. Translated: CASVYRGQGYTF.

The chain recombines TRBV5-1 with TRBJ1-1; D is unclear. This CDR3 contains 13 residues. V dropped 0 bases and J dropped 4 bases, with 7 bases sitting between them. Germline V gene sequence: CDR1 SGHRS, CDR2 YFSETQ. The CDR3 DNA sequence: TGCGCCAGCAGCTTGGACACCTTCACTGAAGCTTTCTTT. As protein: CASSLDTFTEAFF.

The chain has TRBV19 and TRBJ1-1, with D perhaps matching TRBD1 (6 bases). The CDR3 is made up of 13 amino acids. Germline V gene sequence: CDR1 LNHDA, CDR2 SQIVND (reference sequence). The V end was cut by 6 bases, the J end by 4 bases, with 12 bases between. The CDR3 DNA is TGTGCCAGTAGGCGAGGGGGAAGCACTGAAGCTTTCTTT. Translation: CASRRGGSTEAFF.

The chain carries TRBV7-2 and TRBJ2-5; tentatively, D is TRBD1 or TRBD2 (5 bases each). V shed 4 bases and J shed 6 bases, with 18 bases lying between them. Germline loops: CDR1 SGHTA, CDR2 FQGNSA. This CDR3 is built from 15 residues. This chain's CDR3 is CASSSDGAPRQTQYF. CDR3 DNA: TGTGCCAGCAGCTCGGACGGGGCCCCAAGACAGACCCAGTACTTC.

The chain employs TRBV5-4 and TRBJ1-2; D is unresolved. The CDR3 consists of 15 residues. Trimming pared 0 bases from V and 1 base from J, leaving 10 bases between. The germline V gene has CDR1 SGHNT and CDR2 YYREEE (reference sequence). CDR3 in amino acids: CASSLGAEFNYGYTF. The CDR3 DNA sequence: TGTGCCAGCAGCTTGGGGGCCGAATTTAACTATGGCTACACCTTC.

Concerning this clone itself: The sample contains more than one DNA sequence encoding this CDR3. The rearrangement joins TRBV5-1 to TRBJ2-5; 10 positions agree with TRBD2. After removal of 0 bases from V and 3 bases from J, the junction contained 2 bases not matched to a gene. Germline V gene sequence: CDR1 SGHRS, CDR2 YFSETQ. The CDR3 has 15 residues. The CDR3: CASSLGLAGEETQYF. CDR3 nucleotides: TGCGCCAGCAGCTTGGGGCTAGCGGGGGAAGAGACCCAGTACTTC.

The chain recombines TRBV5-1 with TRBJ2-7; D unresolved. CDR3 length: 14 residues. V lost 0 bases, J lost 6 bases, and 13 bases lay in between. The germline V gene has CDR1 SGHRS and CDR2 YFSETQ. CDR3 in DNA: TGCGCCAGCAGCTTGGGGGGTCTTTTGGCCGAGCAGTACTTC. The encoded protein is CASSLGGLLAEQYF.

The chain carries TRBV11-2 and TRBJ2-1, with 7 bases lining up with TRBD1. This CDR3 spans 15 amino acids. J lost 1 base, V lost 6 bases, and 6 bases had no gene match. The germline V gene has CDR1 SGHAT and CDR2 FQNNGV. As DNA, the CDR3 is TGTGCCAGCAGTCCTAACAGGGGATCCTACAATGAGCAGTTCTTC. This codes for CASSPNRGSYNEQFF. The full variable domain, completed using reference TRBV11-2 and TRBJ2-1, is EAGVAQSPRYKIIEKRQSVAFWCNPISGHATLYWYQQILGQGPKLLIQFQNNGVVDDSQLPKDRFSAERLKGVDSTLKIQPAKLEDSAVYLCASSPNRGSYNEQFFGPGTRLTVL.